Listed below are T cell receptor beta chains from one sample, sequenced in a study of T cells in Graves' hyperthyroidism and ophthalmopathy. One entry per CDR3 protein results from TCRdb running MiXCR on the multiplex PCR reads. The sample gives about 540,000 distinct CDR3 sequences, 35% to 55% of which show up once; roughly 8.2% is in the top ten. Sequenced: peripheral blood or thyroid tissue (not recorded which). All receptors derive from a woman aged 18 to 35 with Graves' hyperthyroidism. Each CDR3 is given with its conserved first and last residue. The D gene is left open where the match is weak. The size of a clone is reported for some rows only, either as once, few or many, or as a class for expanded clones.

j_call v_call d_call clone_size cdr3_length cdr3_aa cdr3_nt
TRBJ1-1 TRBV6-7 TRBD1 - 14 CASSYSDRGTEAFF TGTGCCAGCAGTTACTCGGACAGGGGGACTGAAGCTTTCTTT
TRBJ2-7 TRBV7-2 - - 13 CASSQDRRDEQYF TGTGCCAGCAGCCAAGATCGGCGGGACGAGCAGTACTTC
TRBJ1-2 TRBV5-6 - many 13 CASSFRGYYGYTF TGTGCCAGCAGCTTTAGGGGGTACTATGGCTACACCTTC
TRBJ1-1 TRBV24-1 - - 13 CASRWQGSAEAFF TGTGCCAGCAGGTGGCAGGGTTCAGCTGAAGCTTTCTTT
TRBJ1-1 TRBV10-2 - many 13 CASSDGLDTEAFF TGCGCCAGCAGTGACGGATTGGACACTGAAGCTTTCTTT
TRBJ2-7 TRBV7-9 - - 14 CAIPKGGTPYEQYF TGTGCCATCCCGAAGGGCGGGACCCCCTACGAGCAGTACTTC
TRBJ1-1 TRBV15 - - 15 CATSSTRTWDTEAFF TGTGCCACCAGCAGCACTCGGACTTGGGACACTGAAGCTTTCTTT
TRBJ1-5 TRBV19 - few 14 CASSSLNSNQPQHF TGTGCCAGTAGTTCCCTGAATAGCAATCAGCCCCAGCATTTT
TRBJ2-5 TRBV29-1 TRBD1 many 15 CSVDSGQGGWETQYF TGCAGCGTTGACTCGGGACAGGGCGGTTGGGAGACCCAGTACTTC
TRBJ2-5 TRBV12-5 TRBD1 - 14 CASGLVGGSETQYF TGTGCTAGTGGTTTGGTAGGGGGCTCCGAGACCCAGTACTTC
TRBJ2-5 TRBV9 - - 13 CASSVLGQETQYF TGTGCCAGCAGCGTATTAGGCCAAGAGACCCAGTACTTC
TRBJ2-7 TRBV7-2 TRBD2 - 15 CASGEGRTSGKVTNF TGTGCCAGCGGCGAGGGGCGGACTAGCGGGAAGGTAACGAACTTC
TRBJ1-6 TRBV20-1 - few 16 CSAREGHRNWNSPLHF TGCAGTGCTAGAGAGGGTCACAGAAACTGGAATTCACCCCTCCACTTT
TRBJ1-2 TRBV7-1 - - 13 CASSSGPLGGYTF TGTGCCAGCAGCTCGGGTCCCCTCGGTGGCTACACCTTC
TRBJ1-1 TRBV12-3/TRBV12-4 - few 14 CASSRDSPNTEAFF TGTGCCAGCAGTCGTGATTCTCCAAACACTGAAGCTTTCTTT
TRBJ1-5 TRBV19 - few 14 CASLTGALGQPQHF TGTGCCAGTCTCACTGGGGCGCTAGGTCAGCCCCAGCATTTT
TRBJ1-1 TRBV7-9 - many 14 CASSPGQLSTEAFF TGTGCCAGCAGCCCGGGACAACTAAGCACTGAAGCTTTCTTT
TRBJ2-2 TRBV7-8 - - 14 CASSSHEDTGELFF TGTGCCAGCAGCTCCCATGAGGACACCGGGGAGCTGTTTTTT
TRBJ1-2 TRBV6-6 TRBD1 - 12 CAVGQGGYGYTF TGTGCCGTCGGACAGGGAGGCTATGGCTACACCTTC
TRBJ2-5 TRBV7-2 TRBD2 - 15 CASARLAGGQETQYF TGTGCCAGCGCAAGACTAGCGGGAGGGCAAGAGACCCAGTACTTC
TRBJ2-7 TRBV5-1 - few 13 CASAPEDGYEQYF TGCGCCAGCGCCCCCGAGGACGGATACGAGCAGTACTTC
TRBJ1-2 TRBV12-3/TRBV12-4 TRBD1 - 13 CAGSLGGGGGYTF TGTGCCGGCAGTTTAGGAGGGGGCGGTGGCTACACCTTC
TRBJ2-5 TRBV19 - few 15 CASSTRTGREETQYF TGTGCCAGTAGTACTCGGACAGGGAGGGAAGAGACCCAGTACTTC
TRBJ2-5 TRBV10-3 - - 14 CAISVKGVEETQYF TGTGCCATCAGTGTAAAGGGAGTGGAAGAGACCCAGTACTTC
TRBJ2-5 TRBV5-1 TRBD2 few 12 CASRGGEETQYF TGCGCCAGCAGGGGGGGGGAAGAGACCCAGTACTTC
TRBJ1-5 TRBV2 - - 13 CASSDQQNQPQHF TGTGCCAGCAGTGACCAACAGAATCAGCCCCAGCATTTT
TRBJ2-7 TRBV25-1 - - 13 CASSELSGYEQYF TGTGCCAGCAGTGAATTGTCCGGCTACGAGCAGTACTTC
TRBJ1-2 TRBV2 - few 15 CASSEAEGWNYGYTF TGTGCCAGCAGTGAAGCGGAGGGGTGGAACTATGGCTACACCTTC
TRBJ1-1 TRBV25-1 TRBD1 many 14 CASSQGQDNTEAFF TGTGCCAGCAGCCAGGGACAGGATAACACTGAAGCTTTCTTT
TRBJ2-2 TRBV29-1 - - 13 CSATGMGTGELFF TGCAGCGCTACCGGAATGGGCACCGGGGAGCTGTTTTTT
TRBJ1-1 TRBV10-3 - many 12 CVTRAEITEAFF TGTGTCACAAGGGCAGAGATCACTGAAGCTTTCTTT
TRBJ1-5 TRBV29-1 - - 12 CSLETGNQPQHF TGCAGCTTGGAGACGGGCAATCAGCCCCAGCATTTT
TRBJ1-2 TRBV27 - few 14 CASSLSMGVVGYTF TGTGCCAGCAGTTTATCGATGGGAGTAGTTGGCTACACCTTC
TRBJ2-7 TRBV6-5 - - 16 CASSSSTAERSYEQYF TGTGCCAGCAGTTCATCGACGGCTGAGAGATCCTACGAGCAGTACTTC
TRBJ2-7 TRBV19 TRBD2 - 15 CASSIEEGGAYEQYF TGTGCCAGTAGTATTGAGGAGGGAGGGGCCTACGAGCAGTACTTC
TRBJ1-2 TRBV29-1 - - 13 CSVVTGTGGGYTF TGCAGCGTTGTCACAGGGACGGGCGGGGGCTACACCTTC
TRBJ1-5 TRBV12-3/TRBV12-4 - few 11 CASGLGWAQHF TGTGCCAGCGGACTGGGGTGGGCCCAGCATTTT
TRBJ1-4 TRBV7-9 - - 12 CASSQSAEKLFF TGTGCCAGCAGCCAGAGTGCTGAAAAACTGTTTTTT
TRBJ2-5 TRBV7-9 - few 16 CASSLFAGRPQETQYF TGTGCCAGCAGCTTATTTGCGGGTAGGCCCCAAGAGACCCAGTACTTC
TRBJ2-7 TRBV2 - - 13 CASSQDIGFEQYF TGCGCCAGCAGCCAAGATATAGGGTTCGAGCAGTACTTC
TRBJ2-7 TRBV29-1 - once 15 CSVGPPSSSYNEQYF TGCAGCGTTGGTCCGCCGTCGAGCTCCTACAATGAGCAGTACTTC
TRBJ1-1 TRBV6-2/TRBV6-3 - - 12 CASSSTYTEAFF TGTGCCAGCAGTTCCACTTACACTGAAGCTTTCTTT
TRBJ1-4 TRBV16 - once 13 CASSQGLFEKLFF TGTGCCAGCAGCCAGGGTTTGTTCGAAAAACTGTTTTTT
TRBJ1-3 TRBV2 - once 16 CASSEAQGGLGNTIYF TGTGCCAGCAGTGAAGCCCAAGGGGGGCTTGGAAACACCATATATTTT
TRBJ1-2 TRBV29-1 TRBD1 few 11 CSGDSNYGYTF TGCAGCGGGGACAGTAACTATGGCTACACCTTC
TRBJ1-3 TRBV7-2 - - 15 CASSFRLSSGNTIYF TGTGCCAGCAGCTTCCGACTGAGCTCTGGAAACACCATATATTTT
TRBJ1-4 TRBV20-1 TRBD1 - 14 CSAPDRGSGEKLFF TGCAGTGCGCCAGACAGGGGATCGGGTGAAAAACTGTTTTTT